The 16 T cell receptor beta chains presented below share a single source sample, sequenced in a study of patients and donors after allogeneic stem cell transplantation. TCRdb re-called the RT-PCR reads through MiXCR, storing one row per CDR3 protein. This sample carries around 240,000 distinct CDR3 sequences, approximately 14% of them seen once, and the ten largest clones take around 10%. Input material: blood, either unsorted or a sorted T cell fraction (not recorded which). These receptors originate from a human donor who was either an allogeneic HSCT recipient or a stem cell or donor lymphocyte infusion donor (not recorded which). It is not recorded whose cells these are; they may come from a transplant donor.

The chain joins TRBV12-3 or TRBV12-4 to TRBJ1-1; D may be TRBD1 (5 bases). V lost 5 bases and J 2 bases, leaving 12 bases between the germline ends. CDR3 length: 14 amino acids. CDR3 coding DNA: TGTGCCAGCAGTAACAGGCTGCGAAACACTGAAGCTTTCTTT. This translates into CASSNRLRNTEAFF.

This clonotype was seen ten or more times. V and J are TRBV6-1 and TRBJ2-3, with D possibly being TRBD1 or TRBD2 (5 bases each). Looked up from germline, CDR1 is MNHNS and CDR2 is SASEGT. Deletions cut 7 bases from V and 5 bases from J, with 16 bases between. The length of the CDR3 is 14 residues. CDR3 protein: CASNPGTLRDTQYF. The CDR3 nucleotides are TGTGCCAGCAACCCCGGGACCCTGCGAGATACGCAGTATTTT.

This clonotype was observed a handful of times. The chain recombines TRBV7-2 with TRBJ1-2; a possible D gene is TRBD1 (5 bases). The CDR3 consists of 17 residues. Deletions cut 2 bases from V and 2 bases from J, with 18 bases between. Germline V CDR1 and CDR2: SGHTA, FQGNSA. DNA of the CDR3: TGTGCCAGCAGCTTATTAACGAGGGGCTTAACCAACTATGGCTACACCTTC. This encodes CASSLLTRGLTNYGYTF.

This clonotype came up many times. The chain has TRBV9 and TRBJ2-3; D uncertain. The CDR3 totals 13 residues. Germline CDR1 and CDR2: SGDLS and YYNGEE. V lost 2 bases and J 6 bases, leaving 10 bases between the germline ends. The DNA of the CDR3 is TGTGCCAGCAGCGTCCCGGGTTCGGATACGCAGTATTTT. It yields the protein CASSVPGSDTQYF. Variable domain in full (rest from reference TRBV9 and TRBJ2-3): DSGVTQTPKHLITATGQRVTLRCSPRSGDLSVYWYQQSLDQGLQFLIQYYNGEERAKGNILERFSAQQFPDLHSELNLSSLELGDSALYFCASSVPGSDTQYFGPGTRLTVL.

This clonotype has at least ten counts. The V and J genes are TRBV20-1 and TRBJ1-2; 9 bases match TRBD1. The V segment lost 3 bases and the J segment 4 bases; nucleotides outside the gene matches: 6. Germline lookup yields CDR1 DFQATT and CDR2 SNEGSKA (reference sequence). The CDR3 has 14 amino acids. The CDR3 loop is CSASPQDRGYGYTF. CDR3 DNA: TGCAGTGCTAGTCCTCAGGACAGGGGCTATGGCTACACCTTC.

This clonotype has just a few counts. The V and J genes are TRBV4-3 and TRBJ2-1, with 9 bases fitting TRBD2. From germline, CDR1 is LGHNA and CDR2 YSLEER. There are 16 residues in the CDR3. V shed 0 bases and J 6 bases; nucleotides not matched to a gene: 6. The CDR3 region has the DNA TGCGCCAGCAGCCAAGACGGGCTAGCGGGGATCAATGAGCAGTTCTTC. This sequence encodes CASSQDGLAGINEQFF.

CDR3 region: CASSLASGGPNEQFF. The CDR3 DNA reads TGTGCCAGCAGCTTAGCGAGCGGGGGACCGAATGAGCAGTTCTTC. The chain is built from TRBV11-2 and TRBJ2-1; 8 positions agree with TRBD2. The germline gives CDR1 SGHAT, CDR2 FQNNGV. Trimming cost V 1 base and J 7 bases; bases outside gene matches: 6. The CDR3 runs 15 residues. The full variable domain, in which reference TRBV11-2 and TRBJ2-1 provide the parts outside the CDR3, is EAGVAQSPRYKIIEKRQSVAFWCNPISGHATLYWYQQILGQGPKLLIQFQNNGVVDDSQLPKDRFSAERLKGVDSTLKIQPAKLEDSAVYLCASSLASGGPNEQFFGPGTRLTVL.

This clonotype was observed a handful of times. CDR3 sequence: CASRNGQGLLEQYF. CDR3 coding DNA: TGTGCCAGCAGAAATGGACAGGGGCTACTGGAGCAGTACTTC. J is TRBJ2-7 and V is TRBV6-2 or TRBV6-3; 9 bases are shared with TRBD1. The V gene end was trimmed by 6 bases and the J gene end by 7 bases; junction bases not matched to a gene: 10. The V gene's germline CDR1 is MNHEY and CDR2 SVGEGT. This CDR3 spans 14 amino acids.

The table lists this clonotype with many counts. The chain is built from TRBV11-2 and TRBJ2-7; possible D gene TRBD2, 5 bases. V was clipped by 6 bases and J by 0 bases, with 12 bases between them. This CDR3 is built from 14 residues. Germline CDR1 is SGHAT and CDR2 is FQNNGV. The DNA of the CDR3 is TGTGCCAGCAGTCATACGGGAAACTCCTACGAGCAGTACTTC. Protein product: CASSHTGNSYEQYF.

This clonotype was counted between two and nine times. The gene calls are TRBV6-5 and TRBJ2-2; D may correspond to TRBD1 or TRBD2 (6 bases each). Germline-derived CDR1 and CDR2 are MNHEY and SVGAGI. The germline V and J ends were trimmed by 3 bases and 0 bases, with 14 bases remaining between them. The CDR3 has 17 amino acids. The CDR3 nucleotides read TGTGCCAGCAGTTATCCAGGAGGGGGTTCGAACACCGGGGAGCTGTTTTTT. Protein: CASSYPGGGSNTGELFF.

The rearrangement links TRBV5-4 to TRBJ2-5; D uncertain. This CDR3 region has 16 residues. V was trimmed by 0 bases and J by 5 bases, leaving 17 bases between them. Germline values: CDR1 SGHNT, CDR2 YYREEE (reference sequence). In DNA form, the CDR3 reads TGTGCCAGCAGCTTGGCCGTATCCTCAAGACGGGAGACCCAGTACTTC. It yields the protein CASSLAVSSRRETQYF. The entire variable domain, with the rest obtained from reference TRBV5-4 and TRBJ2-5, is as follows: ETGVTQSPTHLIKTRGQQVTLRCSSQSGHNTVSWYQQALGQGPQFIFQYYREEENGRGNFPPRFSGLQFPNYSSELNVNALELDDSALYLCASSLAVSSRRETQYFGPGTRLLVL.

This clonotype has only a few counts. The gene calls are TRBV2 and TRBJ2-3, with D possibly matching TRBD1 (6 bases). Trimming pared 6 bases from V and 0 bases from J, leaving 16 bases between. Looked up from germline, CDR1 is SNHLY and CDR2 is FYNNEI. The length of the CDR3 is 16 residues. CDR3 protein: CASSYSQGASTDTQYF. CDR3 DNA: TGTGCCAGCAGCTACTCACAGGGCGCTAGCACAGATACGCAGTATTTT.

The CDR3 spells CASSQDGGGHTEAFF. Here the CDR3 DNA reads TGCGCCAGCAGCCAAGACGGAGGAGGGCACACTGAAGCTTTCTTT. The gene calls are TRBV4-3 and TRBJ1-1; D ambiguous. CDR1 and CDR2 from the germline V gene are LGHNA and YSLEER. The CDR3 covers 15 residues. V was cut by 0 bases and J by 3 bases, with 11 bases left in between.

In its sample, this clonotype was seen many times. The chain carries TRBV7-2 and TRBJ1-2; tentative D call: TRBD1 (5 bases). In germline, CDR1 is SGHTA, CDR2 FQGNSA. CDR3 length equals 15 residues. V lost 1 base and J lost 0, with 9 bases in between. In DNA form, the CDR3 reads TGTGCCAGCAGCTTAGGAGGGGAAGCTAACTATGGCTACACCTTC. Encoded protein: CASSLGGEANYGYTF.

Worth noting for this clonotype: With a much larger clone just one base away, this may be a read error. The genes are TRBV6-1 and TRBJ2-7; no firm D call. Germline values: CDR1 MNHNS, CDR2 SASEGT. Trimming stripped 0 bases from V and 3 bases from J, with 6 bases between. This CDR3 spans 13 amino acids. The CDR3 DNA reads TGTGCCAGCAGTGAAGCGGTGAACTACGAGCAGTACTTC. It is translated as CASSEAVNYEQYF.

This clonotype was observed at least ten times. The chain has TRBV24-1 and TRBJ2-2, with a weak D call TRBD1 (5 bases). The CDR3 contains 15 residues. Germline assignment: CDR1 KGHDR and CDR2 SFDVKD. V shed 0 bases and J shed 4 bases, with 8 bases lying between them. The CDR3 spells CATSDLIRGTGELFF. Here the CDR3 DNA reads TGTGCCACCAGTGATTTGATAAGGGGCACCGGGGAGCTGTTTTTT.